This passage covers 22 T cell receptor beta chains from one sample sequenced in a study of cytomegalovirus exposure and HLA in healthy donors. Primers included in the PCR were 60 Vbeta and 13 Jbeta primers. Sequencing was performed with immunoSEQ multiplex PCR; in TCRdb, only in-frame clones are kept and a portion is missing. The sample yields roughly 140,000 clones, over 70% seen once. The sample taken for sequencing was PBMCs. The source is a man aged 25 to 40 in good health and CMV-seropositive.

This chain links TRBV29-1 with TRBJ2-3; 10 positions match TRBD2. Germline V lookup: CDR1 SQVTM, CDR2 ANQGSEA. The V segment lost 4 bases and the J segment 2 bases; nucleotides outside the gene matches: 3. The CDR3 consists of 14 residues. The CDR3, as DNA: TGCAGCGTTGGGACTAGCGGTTTCACAGATACGCAGTATTTT. Translated: CSVGTSGFTDTQYF.

The chain uses TRBV7-2 and TRBJ1-5; a weak D match, TRBD1 (5 bases). The V gene lost 1 base and the J gene lost 5 bases, with 15 bases spanning the gap. Germline CDR1 reads SGHTA; CDR2 reads FQGNSA. This CDR3 spans 16 amino acids. In DNA form, the CDR3 reads TGTGCCAGCAGCTTAGGCTTGGGGGGAAGAGATCAGCCCCAGCATTTT. It specifies CASSLGLGGRDQPQHF.

The chain combines TRBV28 with TRBJ1-6; no definite D call. Germline V gives CDR1 MDHEN, CDR2 SYDVKM. V lost 7 bases, J lost 8 bases, and 9 bases lay in between. The CDR3 runs to 12 residues. As DNA, the CDR3 is TGTGCCAGCACCTCTCGGGATTCACCCCTCCACTTT. It specifies CASTSRDSPLHF. Complete variable domain (other parts from reference TRBV28 and TRBJ1-6): DVKVTQSSRYLVKRTGEKVFLECVQDMDHENMFWYRQDPGLGLRLIYFSYDVKMKEKGDIPEGYSVSREKKERFSLILESASTNQTSMYLCASTSRDSPLHFGNGTRLTVT.

V and J are TRBV18 and TRBJ1-1; possible D gene TRBD1, 5 bases. Germline CDR1 and CDR2: KGHSH and LQKENI. This CDR3 contains 14 residues. V lost 3 bases and J lost 4, with 12 bases in between. In DNA form, the CDR3 reads TGTGCCAGCTCACCCTACCCAGACAGCACTGAAGCTTTCTTT. Its protein product is CASSPYPDSTEAFF. Variable domain in full (rest from reference TRBV18 and TRBJ1-1): NAGVMQNPRHLVRRRGQEARLRCSPMKGHSHVYWYRQLPEEGLKFMVYLQKENIIDESGMPKERFSAEFPKEGPSILRIQQVVRGDSAAYFCASSPYPDSTEAFFGQGTRLTVV.

This rearrangement joins TRBV6-1 to TRBJ2-3; D possibly corresponds to TRBD2 (5 bases). Germline V lookup: CDR1 MNHNS, CDR2 SASEGT. V lost 6 bases, J lost 0 bases, and 10 bases lay in between. The CDR3 runs to 14 residues. The CDR3 DNA reads as TGTGCCAGCAGGTCTAGCCAGAGCACAGATACGCAGTATTTT. It yields the protein CASRSSQSTDTQYF.

V is TRBV4-1 and J is TRBJ2-5; the D gene is possibly TRBD1 (6 bases). The tail of the sequence fits TRBJ2-7 better, so the J call may be wrong. The germline V gene has CDR1 MGHRA and CDR2 YSYEKL. This CDR3 is built from 14 residues. CDR3 bases: TGCGCCAGCAGCCAAGAACAGGGACCCTACGAGCAGTACTTC. Translation: CASSQEQGPYEQYF.

The rearrangement uses TRBV5-5 and TRBJ2-3; a weak D match, TRBD2 (6 bases). The CDR3 loop spans 15 amino acids. Trimming cost V 1 base and J 2 bases, with 11 bases left between them. Germline V gene sequence: CDR1 SGHKS, CDR2 YYEKEE (reference sequence). The CDR3 DNA sequence: TGTGCCAGCAGCTTGATTAGCGGAACCACAGATACGCAGTATTTT. Translated: CASSLISGTTDTQYF.

The gene calls are TRBV28 and TRBJ1-5, with 8 positions matching TRBD1. With 8 bases clipped from V and 4 bases from J, the junction kept 4 bases outside the gene matches. Germline CDR1 is MDHEN and CDR2 is SYDVKM. CDR3 size: 13 residues. The CDR3 bases are TGTGCCAGCCAGAACAGGGGGAATCAGCCCCAGCATTTT. It specifies CASQNRGNQPQHF.

In its sample, this clone was seen once. The chain carries TRBV7-2 and TRBJ2-5, with unresolved D. The J call may be faulty, since TRBJ2-7 better matches the DNA end. The CDR3 consists of 13 residues. CDR1 SGHTA and CDR2 FQGNSA come from the germline V gene. CDR3 residues: CASSSRLNYEQYF. In nucleotides, the CDR3 is TGTGCCAGCAGCTCTAGACTTAACTACGAGCAGTACTTC.

The chain employs TRBV5-1 and TRBJ2-2; TRBD2 might be the D (5 bases). This CDR3 contains 18 residues. Germline lookup yields CDR1 SGHRS and CDR2 YFSETQ. Trimming took 1 base from V and 0 from J, leaving 16 bases between them. The CDR3 spells CASSLSSPSGSNTGELFF. CDR3 in DNA: TGCGCCAGCAGCTTGAGCTCCCCGTCGGGGTCGAACACCGGGGAGCTGTTTTTT.

The chain recombines TRBV9 with TRBJ1-1, with D hard to call. Trimming removed 0 bases at V and 0 bases at J, with 9 bases between. The V gene's germline CDR1 is SGDLS and CDR2 YYNGEE. This CDR3 has 15 amino acids. The CDR3 DNA reads TGTGCCAGCAGCGTAGGTGGTCAGATGAACACTGAAGCTTTCTTT. Translating it yields CASSVGGQMNTEAFF.

V usage is TRBV10-2 and J usage is TRBJ1-2, with 8 bases identical to TRBD1. The CDR3 consists of 16 residues. The ends lost 2 bases at V and 3 bases at J; junction bases unmatched: 8. Germline V lookup: CDR1 WSHSY, CDR2 SAAADI. This chain's CDR3 is CASSEVSRGQDYGYTF. The CDR3 nucleotides read TGCGCCAGCAGTGAGGTTTCTAGGGGACAGGACTATGGCTACACCTTC.

The rearrangement uses TRBV19 and TRBJ1-6; the match to TRBD1 covers 8 bases. Germline assignment: CDR1 LNHDA and CDR2 SQIVND (reference sequence). With V trimmed by 3 bases and J by 7 bases, 11 bases remained unmatched. The CDR3 runs to 17 residues. The CDR3 is CASSIQAGTGLNSPLHF. DNA of the CDR3: TGTGCCAGTAGTATCCAGGCGGGGACAGGACTCAATTCACCCCTCCACTTT. Variable domain in full (rest from reference TRBV19 and TRBJ1-6): DGGITQSPKYLFRKEGQNVTLSCEQNLNHDAMYWYRQDPGQGLRLIYYSQIVNDFQKGDIAEGYSVSREKKESFPLTVTSAQKNPTAFYLCASSIQAGTGLNSPLHFGNGTRLTVT.

The V gene is TRBV5-6, the J gene TRBJ2-1, with D unclear. This CDR3 spans 11 amino acids. Germline V gene sequence: CDR1 SGHDT, CDR2 YYEEEE. V was shortened by 2 bases and J by 8 bases, with 5 bases between the two germline ends. Written as DNA, the CDR3 is TGTGCCAGCAGCTTTCTTTATGAGCAGTTCTTC. This sequence encodes CASSFLYEQFF.

The CDR3 DNA is TGCAGCGTAGTAGCGGGAGCAGAAGATACGCAGTATTTT. It yields the protein CSVVAGAEDTQYF. V is TRBV29-1 and J is TRBJ2-3; 9 positions agree with TRBD2. The CDR3 is made up of 13 amino acids. Trimming took 6 bases from V and 5 from J; bases not matched to a gene: 6. The germline CDR1 and CDR2 sequences are SQVTM and ANQGSEA.

This sequence joins TRBV14 and TRBJ2-7; 9 bases line up with TRBD1. Germline CDR1 reads SGHDN; CDR2 reads FVKESK. This CDR3 is 15 amino acids long. Trimming cost V 4 bases and J 5 bases; bases outside gene matches: 9. The DNA for the CDR3 is TGTGCCAGCAGCCCCACCCCCGGGACAGGGAACGAGCAGTACTTC. Translated, it gives CASSPTPGTGNEQYF.

This chain links TRBV19 with TRBJ2-7, with 9 bases matching TRBD2. Germline V gives CDR1 LNHDA, CDR2 SQIVND (reference sequence). V was clipped by 7 bases and J by 5 bases; unmatched bases: 9. CDR3 length: 14 amino acids. The CDR3 sequence is CASNLGTSIDEQYF. The DNA for the CDR3 is TGTGCCAGTAACCTCGGGACTAGCATCGACGAGCAGTACTTC.

This chain connects TRBV9 to TRBJ1-1; D not resolved. Germline lookup yields CDR1 SGDLS and CDR2 YYNGEE. V lost 3 bases and J 3 bases, leaving 9 bases between the germline ends. The CDR3 extends over 13 amino acids. CDR3 sequence: CASSGAGDTEAFF. In DNA, the CDR3 is TGTGCCAGCAGCGGGGCAGGTGACACTGAAGCTTTCTTT.

This chain joins TRBV9 and TRBJ2-7; D is unclear. Germline V CDR1 and CDR2: SGDLS, YYNGEE. The CDR3 spans 13 residues. V was shortened by 2 bases and J by 6 bases, with 12 bases between the two germline ends. The CDR3 DNA sequence: TGTGCCAGCAGCGTCTACCCTTCGGGCGAGCAGTACTTC. Translating gives CASSVYPSGEQYF. The full variable domain, in which reference TRBV9 and TRBJ2-7 provide the parts outside the CDR3, is DSGVTQTPKHLITATGQRVTLRCSPRSGDLSVYWYQQSLDQGLQFLIQYYNGEERAKGNILERFSAQQFPDLHSELNLSSLELGDSALYFCASSVYPSGEQYFGPGTRLTVT.

The rearrangement uses TRBV5-1 and TRBJ2-3; D uncertain. V shed 0 bases and J shed 2 bases, with 7 bases lying between them. In germline, CDR1 is SGHRS, CDR2 YFSETQ. The CDR3 is 14 residues long. The CDR3 loop is CASSLAQFTDTQYF. The CDR3 coding sequence is TGCGCCAGCAGCTTGGCCCAGTTCACAGATACGCAGTATTTT.

The chain is built from TRBV28 and TRBJ1-4, with unresolved D. Trimming pared 6 bases from V and 10 bases from J, leaving 33 bases between. This CDR3 is 19 amino acids long. Germline CDR1 and CDR2: MDHEN and SYDVKM. CDR3 DNA sequence: TGTGCCAGCAGACATAGATTCGTTGGGGAGAGGCGGAGAGGAGGAAAACTGTTTTTT. As protein: CASRHRFVGERRRGGKLFF.

DNA for the CDR3: TGTGCCAGCAGTTTGGGAGAAGAATTTAATTCACCCCTCCACTTT. Protein product: CASSLGEEFNSPLHF. This chain joins TRBV27 and TRBJ1-6; D ambiguous. V shed 3 bases and J shed 6 bases, with 12 bases lying between them. The CDR3 has 15 residues. Germline assignment: CDR1 MNHEY and CDR2 SMNVEV (reference sequence).